A single T cell receptor (beta chain) is shown here with its context. There is no known antigen for this receptor. No qualities accompany the bases; no much larger clone lies one base away. The data derive from a study (dated by TCRdb to 2015 to 2016). Library preparation employed RT-PCR. The sample was run on an Illumina MiSeq. TCRdb ran its own pipeline on the public reads, namely fastp trimming at Q25 and MiXCR clone calling, and kept in-frame beta chains. Under each unique CDR3 protein, matching rows form one entry showing the most common genes and DNA. The sample includes about 680,000 distinct CDR3 sequences, with approximately 15% observed a single time. The ten biggest clones cover 3.6% of the sample. Compared with germline, V lacks 4 bases and J lacks 0 bases; bases without a gene match: 10. In the germline V gene, CDR1 corresponds to SGHRS and CDR2 to YFSETQ. Taken from cysteine to phenylalanine, the CDR3 has 17 residues. Kept here is only the CDR3 DNA, which spans 51 bases and is read in frame from base 1.

The source material was memory CD4+ T cells from blood. The sequence was collected from a female donor in good health, serving as a healthy control. The sequence links TRBV5-1 to TRBJ2-1; 7 central bases correspond to TRBD2. The CDR3 loop reads CASSQQPLASSYNEQFF. The DNA sequence is as follows: TGCGCCAGCAGCCAGCAACCACTAGCGTCCTCCTACAATGAGCAGTTCTTC.